This T cell receptor beta chain stems from a study of OX40 agonist ivuxolimab in advanced cancers. Study-level points and caveats: Clonal expansion from baseline to week 6 occurred in both CD4+ and CD8+ T cells.

This table comes from immunoSEQ multiplex PCR, and its TCRdb copy is limited to in-frame clones, with some not included. The table has roughly 23,000 clones, approximately 85% seen once; the top ten hold roughly 30%. Comments on this clone: What it binds is not known.

Per the germline V gene, CDR1 is LNHNV and CDR2 is YYDKDF (reference sequence). V was pared by 1 base and J by 2 bases, with 4 bases of the junction left unmatched. This CDR3 has 17 amino acids. The receptor's source is an adult with an advanced solid tumor such as melanoma, head and neck, liver or kidney cancer. The sample was CD4+ or CD8+ T cells sorted from blood, taken in a trial of the OX40 agonist ivuxolimab. The rearrangement joins TRBV15 to TRBJ2-5, with TRBD2 matching 13 bases. CDR3 sequence: CATSRGTSGGAQETQYF. The CDR3, as DNA: TGTGCCACCAGCAGAGGCACTAGCGGGGGGGCACAAGAGACCCAGTACTTC.